Listed here is a single TCR beta chain. Methods used by the authors: How many nucleated cells were present was estimated from reference gene primer amplification. Repertoires were generated with immunoSEQ multiplex PCR, while TCRdb's copy carries only in-frame clones and drops some. D and trimming come from the DNA, and the V and J calls and clone size come from that table. The sample carries 30,000 or so clones, about nine tenths recorded once. Germline V gives CDR1 SGHVS, CDR2 FQNEAQ. The CDR3 extends over 15 amino acids. The V segment lost 5 bases and the J segment 2 bases; nucleotides outside the gene matches: 4. The data stem from a study of blood T cell repertoires in COVID-19. Across the whole study: PBMCs, B-cell-depleted T cells, or T cells provided the cDNA or gDNA that made up the material.

The source material was peripheral blood. This sequence joins TRBV7-8 and TRBJ2-1; 9 bases are a match to TRBD1. The TCR originated in a human donor in a cohort sampled during active COVID-19. As DNA, the CDR3 is TGTGCCAGCAGCCCGGGACAGGGCACCTACAATGAGCAGTTCTTC. This encodes CASSPGQGTYNEQFF. Full variable domain (remainder filled in from reference TRBV7-8 and TRBJ2-1): GAGVSQSPRYKVAKRGQDVALRCDPISGHVSLFWYQQALGQGPEFLTYFQNEAQLDKSGLPSDRFFAERPEGSVSTLKIQRTQQEDSAVYLCASSPGQGTYNEQFFGPGTRLTVL.